This is a list of T cell receptor beta chains from one sample in a study of blood T cell repertoires in COVID-19. Using immunoSEQ multiplex PCR, the repertoire was profiled, and TCRdb retains in-frame clones only, with some absent. This sample carries over 35,000 clones, about 90% of them seen once, and the ten largest clones take 8% to 10%. The sample comprised peripheral blood. The source is a middle-aged man with active COVID-19. Both conserved end residues are trimmed from each CDR3.

J gene,V gene,CDR3 length,CDR3 protein
TRBJ2-3,TRBV5-8,10,ASSLITGTQY
TRBJ1-2,TRBV11-2,14,ASSSTRGTPNYGYT
TRBJ2-7,TRBV28,10,ASSPRGYEQY
TRBJ1-1,TRBV6-6,13,ASSYSAGTNTEAF
TRBJ2-7,TRBV5-1,12,ASSLEARDYEQY
TRBJ2-3,TRBV3-1/TRBV3-2,12,ASSGGGDRVRQY
TRBJ2-7,TRBV28,12,ASRLGLVYLEQY
TRBJ2-7,TRBV4-1,11,ASSRGLSYEQY
TRBJ1-2,TRBV29-1,11,SVTQGSTYGYT
TRBJ1-5,TRBV19,12,ASSTGQGGQPQH
TRBJ1-1,TRBV21-1,11,ASSSHRPTEAF
TRBJ2-2,TRBV20-1,12,SASEGTPTGELF
TRBJ2-7,TRBV11-1,14,ASSLRGQGAIIEQY
TRBJ1-1,TRBV29-1,12,SARQSAMNTEAF